This passage covers 15 T cell receptor beta chains from one sample sequenced in a study of graft-versus-host responses after intestinal transplantation. Profiled with immunoSEQ multiplex PCR; TCRdb holds only in-frame clones, not every one. The sample has about 110,000 clones, approximately 90% seen once. These receptors are not linked to any known antigen. Sequencing used unstimulated CD4+ T cells sorted from spleen or lymph node cells, obtained before transplant. These receptors originate from a human donor who was the organ donor for an intestinal transplant.

The chain employs TRBV9 and TRBJ1-4, with no clear D. Trimming left V 4 bases short and J 5 bases short, with 12 bases between. Germline assignment: CDR1 SGDLS and CDR2 YYNGEE. This CDR3 spans 14 amino acids. The CDR3 region is CASSPFERNEKLFF. In DNA form, the CDR3 reads TGTGCCAGCAGCCCATTCGAACGCAATGAAAAACTGTTTTTT.

The chain has TRBV15 and TRBJ2-2; no clear D gene. The V end was cut by 1 base, the J end by 5 bases, with 2 bases between. The CDR3 has 12 amino acids. Germline loops: CDR1 LNHNV, CDR2 YYDKDF (reference sequence). The CDR3 loop is CATSRGTGELFF. CDR3 DNA: TGTGCCACCAGCAGAGGAACCGGGGAGCTGTTTTTT.

The chain joins TRBV15 to TRBJ1-2; no reliable D call. Deletions cut 0 bases from V and 8 bases from J, with 13 bases between. Germline CDR1 reads LNHNV; CDR2 reads YYDKDF (reference sequence). The length of the CDR3 is 14 residues. The CDR3: CATSRDGAGNGYTF. Written as DNA, the CDR3 is TGTGCCACCAGCAGAGATGGAGCAGGTAACGGCTACACCTTC. The full variable domain, rest sourced from reference TRBV15 and TRBJ1-2, is DAMVIQNPRYQVTQFGKPVTLSCSQTLNHNVMYWYQQKSSQAPKLLFHYYDKDFNNEADTPDNFQSRRPNTSFCFLDIRSPGLGDTAMYLCATSRDGAGNGYTFGSGTRLTVV.

This chain uses TRBV30 with TRBJ2-3; 8 bases match TRBD2. The ends lost 0 bases at V and 4 bases at J; junction bases unmatched: 3. Germline V gene lookup returns CDR1 GTSNPN and CDR2 SVGIG (reference sequence). This CDR3 has 14 amino acids. CDR3 DNA: TGTGCCTGGAGTGTACAAGCGGGAGCAGATACGCAGTATTTT. This codes for CAWSVQAGADTQYF. Drawing the rest from reference TRBV30 and TRBJ2-3, the complete variable domain is SQTIHQWPATLVQPVGSPLSLECTVEGTSNPNLYWYRQAAGRGLQLLFYSVGIGQISSEVPQNLSASRPQDRQFILSSKKLLLSDSGFYLCAWSVQAGADTQYFGPGTRLTVL.

This rearrangement joins TRBV9 to TRBJ2-5; D ambiguous. This CDR3 has 14 residues. The V and J ends lost 0 bases and 2 bases respectively, with 8 bases between them. The germline CDR1 and CDR2 sequences are SGDLS and YYNGEE. The DNA for the CDR3 is TGTGCCAGCAGCGTAGTTCCAGAGCAAGAGACCCAGTACTTC. It is translated as CASSVVPEQETQYF.

This sequence joins TRBV5-1 and TRBJ2-5; D is undetermined. The CDR3 length is 11 residues. The V end was cut by 3 bases, the J end by 1 base, with 1 base between. Germline values: CDR1 SGHRS, CDR2 YFSETQ. CDR3 in amino acids: CASSSQETQYF. CDR3 DNA sequence: TGCGCCAGCAGCTCCCAAGAGACCCAGTACTTC.

CDR3 loop: CASSEAWELSTDTQYF. The CDR3, as DNA: TGTGCCAGCAGTGAAGCCTGGGAACTGAGCACAGATACGCAGTATTTT. The rearrangement joins TRBV6-1 to TRBJ2-3; D is unresolved. V dropped 0 bases and J dropped 0 bases, with 10 bases sitting between them. CDR1 and CDR2 (germline): MNHNS, SASEGT. The CDR3 extends over 16 amino acids.

V gene TRBV7-2 combines with J gene TRBJ2-3; 9 nucleotides agree with TRBD1. Germline CDR1 is SGHTA and CDR2 is FQGNSA. Trimming took 4 bases from V and 1 from J; bases not matched to a gene: 3. This CDR3 spans 15 amino acids. DNA for the CDR3: TGTGCCAGCAGCTCACGGACAGGGGGCACAGATACGCAGTATTTT. Residues: CASSSRTGGTDTQYF.

This clone was counted only a few times. The CDR3 DNA sequence: TGTGCCAGCAGCGGGACTGGGGCTAGACAAGAGACCCAGTACTTC. This translates into CASSGTGARQETQYF. The chain couples TRBV2 to TRBJ2-5; TRBD2 is a possible D gene (6 bases). This CDR3 is 15 amino acids long. V lost 6 bases to trimming and J lost 2 bases, with 16 bases between them. The germline V gene encodes CDR1 SNHLY and CDR2 FYNNEI.

The chain links TRBV7-2 to TRBJ2-7, with TRBD1 as a possible D gene (6 bases). CDR3 length: 14 amino acids. V was shortened by 4 bases and J by 6 bases, with 16 bases between the two germline ends. Looked up from germline, CDR1 is SGHTA and CDR2 is FQGNSA. This chain's CDR3 is CASSSRQALSEQYF. The CDR3 DNA sequence: TGTGCCAGCAGCTCCCGACAGGCTCTGAGCGAGCAGTACTTC. Full variable domain (outside the CDR3, taken from reference TRBV7-2 and TRBJ2-7): GAGVSQSPSNKVTEKGKDVELRCDPISGHTALYWYRQSLGQGLEFLIYFQGNSAPDKSGLPSDRFSAERTGGSVSTLTIQRTQQEDSAVYLCASSSRQALSEQYFGPGTRLTVT.

CDR3 region: CASSSPRDSNQPQHF. In DNA, the CDR3 is TGTGCCAGTAGTTCCCCCCGGGATAGCAATCAGCCCCAGCATTTT. The chain carries TRBV19 and TRBJ1-5; D not resolved. CDR3 length: 15 amino acids. V was cut by 5 bases and J by 0 bases, with 11 bases left in between. CDR1 LNHDA and CDR2 SQIVND come from the germline V gene (reference sequence).

The gene calls are TRBV2 and TRBJ1-2; 10 bases fit TRBD1. Germline CDR1 and CDR2: SNHLY and FYNNEI. The CDR3 totals 14 residues. With 6 bases clipped from V and 8 bases from J, the junction kept 9 bases outside the gene matches. The CDR3 loop is CASSPTGGAGGYTF. The CDR3 nucleotides read TGTGCCAGCAGCCCGACAGGGGGCGCAGGAGGCTACACCTTC. Variable domain in full (rest from reference TRBV2 and TRBJ1-2): EPEVTQTPSHQVTQMGQEVILRCVPISNHLYFYWYRQILGQKVEFLVSFYNNEISEKSEIFDDQFSVERPDGSNFTLKIRSTKLEDSAMYFCASSPTGGAGGYTFGSGTRLTVV.

This clone was observed a single time. The chain employs TRBV18 and TRBJ1-5; a possible D gene is TRBD1 (6 bases). With 5 bases removed from V and 2 bases from J, the gap between germline ends came to 13 bases. This CDR3 comprises 15 residues. Germline CDR1 is KGHSH and CDR2 is LQKENI. The CDR3 loop is CASSSTGYRNQPQHF. The CDR3 DNA reads TGTGCCAGCTCATCCACAGGGTACCGCAATCAGCCCCAGCATTTT.

This sequence joins TRBV5-6 and TRBJ2-3; D remains ambiguous. Trimming left V 2 bases short and J 1 base short, with 2 bases between. The CDR3 sequence is 12 residues long. From germline, CDR1 is SGHDT and CDR2 YYEEEE. CDR3 sequence reads: CASSFGTDTQYF. CDR3 in DNA: TGTGCCAGCAGCTTCGGCACAGATACGCAGTATTTT.

CDR3 amino acids: CASRLAGILAKNIQYF. CDR3 DNA sequence: TGTGCCAGCAGGCTAGCGGGGATCCTAGCCAAAAACATTCAGTACTTC. The chain is built from TRBV28 and TRBJ2-4, with 9 bases aligning to TRBD2. V lost 6 bases and J lost 0; bases outside the gene matches: 6. The CDR3 totals 16 residues. Germline V gives CDR1 MDHEN, CDR2 SYDVKM.